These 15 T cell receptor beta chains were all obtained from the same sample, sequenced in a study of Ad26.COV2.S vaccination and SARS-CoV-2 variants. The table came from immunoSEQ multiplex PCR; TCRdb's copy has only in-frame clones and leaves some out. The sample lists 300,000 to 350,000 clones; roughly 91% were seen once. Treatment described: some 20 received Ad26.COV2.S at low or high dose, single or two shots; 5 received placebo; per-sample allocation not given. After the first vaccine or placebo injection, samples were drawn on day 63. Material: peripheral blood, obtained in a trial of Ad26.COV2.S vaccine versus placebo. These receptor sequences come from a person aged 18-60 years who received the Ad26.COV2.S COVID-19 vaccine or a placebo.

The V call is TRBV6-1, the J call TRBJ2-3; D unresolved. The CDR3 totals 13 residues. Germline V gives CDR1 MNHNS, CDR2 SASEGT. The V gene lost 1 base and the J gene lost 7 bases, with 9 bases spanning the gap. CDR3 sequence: CASSEEGRYTQYF. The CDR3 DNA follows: TGTGCCAGCAGTGAAGAGGGCAGATATACGCAGTATTTT.

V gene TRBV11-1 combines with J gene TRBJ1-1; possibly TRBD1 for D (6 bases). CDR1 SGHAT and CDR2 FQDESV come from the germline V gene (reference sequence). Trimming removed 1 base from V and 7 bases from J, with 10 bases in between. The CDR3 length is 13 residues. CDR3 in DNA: TGTGCCAGCAGCTTAGTGGCAGGGGATGAAGCTTTCTTT. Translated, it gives CASSLVAGDEAFF. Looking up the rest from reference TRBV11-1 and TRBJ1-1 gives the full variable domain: EAEVAQSPRYKITEKSQAVAFWCDPISGHATLYWYRQILGQGPELLVQFQDESVVDDSQLPKDRFSAERLKGVDSTLKIQPAELGDSAMYLCASSLVAGDEAFFGQGTRLTVV.

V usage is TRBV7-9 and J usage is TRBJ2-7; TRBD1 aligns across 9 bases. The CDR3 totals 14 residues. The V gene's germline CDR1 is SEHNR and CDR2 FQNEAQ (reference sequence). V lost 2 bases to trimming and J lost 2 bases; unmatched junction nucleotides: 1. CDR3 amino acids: CASSLRTGAYEQYF. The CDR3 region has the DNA TGTGCCAGCAGCTTAAGGACAGGGGCCTACGAGCAGTACTTC.

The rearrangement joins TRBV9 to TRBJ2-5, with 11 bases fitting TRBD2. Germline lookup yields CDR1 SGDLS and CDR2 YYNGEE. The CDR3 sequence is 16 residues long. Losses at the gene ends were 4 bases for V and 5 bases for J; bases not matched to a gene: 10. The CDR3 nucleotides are TGTGCCAGCAGCCCTCGGGCTAGCGGGAGGCTTGAGACCCAGTACTTC. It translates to CASSPRASGRLETQYF.

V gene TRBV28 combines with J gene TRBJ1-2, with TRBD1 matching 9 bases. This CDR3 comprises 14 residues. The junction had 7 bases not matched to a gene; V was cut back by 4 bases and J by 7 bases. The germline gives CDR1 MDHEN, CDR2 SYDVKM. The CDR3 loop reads CASSSGQGWGGYTF. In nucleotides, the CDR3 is TGTGCCAGCAGTTCGGGACAGGGTTGGGGTGGCTACACCTTC.

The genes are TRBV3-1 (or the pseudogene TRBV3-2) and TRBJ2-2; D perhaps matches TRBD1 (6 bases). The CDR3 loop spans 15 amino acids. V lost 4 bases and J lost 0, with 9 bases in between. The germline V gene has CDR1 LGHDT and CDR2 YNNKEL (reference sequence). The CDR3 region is CASSRNRANTGELFF. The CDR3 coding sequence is TGTGCCAGCAGCCGGAACAGGGCGAACACCGGGGAGCTGTTTTTT.

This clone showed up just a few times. CDR3 DNA sequence: TGTGCCAGCAGCCAAGAAAGAGTCGCGGTGACTGGAAACACCATATATTTT. Translating gives CASSQERVAVTGNTIYF. V usage is TRBV4-2 and J usage is TRBJ1-3; D unclear. Germline assignment: CDR1 LGHNA and CDR2 YNFKEQ. The V and J ends lost 0 bases and 2 bases respectively, with 14 bases between them. This CDR3 is built from 17 residues.

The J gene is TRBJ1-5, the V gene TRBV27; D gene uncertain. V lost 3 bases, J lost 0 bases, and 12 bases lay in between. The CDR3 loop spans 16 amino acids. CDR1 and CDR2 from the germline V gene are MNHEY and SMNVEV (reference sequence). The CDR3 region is CASSLSSGYSNQPQHF. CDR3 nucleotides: TGTGCCAGCAGTTTGTCATCGGGTTATAGCAATCAGCCCCAGCATTTT.

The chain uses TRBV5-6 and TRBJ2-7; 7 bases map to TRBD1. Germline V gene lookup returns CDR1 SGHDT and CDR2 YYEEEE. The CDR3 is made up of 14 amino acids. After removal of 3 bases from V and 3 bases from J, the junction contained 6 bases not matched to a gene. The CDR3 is CASSWGTVFYEQYF. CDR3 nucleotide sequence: TGTGCCAGCAGCTGGGGGACAGTTTTCTACGAGCAGTACTTC.

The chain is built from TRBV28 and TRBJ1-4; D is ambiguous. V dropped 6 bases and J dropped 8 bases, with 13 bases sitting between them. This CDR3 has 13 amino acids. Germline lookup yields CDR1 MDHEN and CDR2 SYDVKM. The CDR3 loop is CASRRPHSEKLFF. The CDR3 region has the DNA TGTGCCAGCAGGCGCCCCCACAGCGAAAAACTGTTTTTT.

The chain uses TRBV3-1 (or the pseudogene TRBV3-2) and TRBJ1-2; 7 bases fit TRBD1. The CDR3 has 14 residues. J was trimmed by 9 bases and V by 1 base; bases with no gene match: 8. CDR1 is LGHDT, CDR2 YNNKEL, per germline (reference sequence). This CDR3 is CASSQGGGGRRYTF. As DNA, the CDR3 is TGTGCCAGCAGCCAAGGAGGAGGGGGCCGTCGCTACACCTTC.

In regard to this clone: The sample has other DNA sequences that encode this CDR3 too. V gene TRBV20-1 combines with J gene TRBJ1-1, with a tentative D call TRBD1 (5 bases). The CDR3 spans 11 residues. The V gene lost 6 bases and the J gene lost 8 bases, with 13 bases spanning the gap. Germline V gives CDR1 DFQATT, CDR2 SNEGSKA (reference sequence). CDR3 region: CSATRTLEAFF. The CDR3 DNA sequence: TGCAGTGCCACGAGGACACTCGAAGCTTTCTTT.

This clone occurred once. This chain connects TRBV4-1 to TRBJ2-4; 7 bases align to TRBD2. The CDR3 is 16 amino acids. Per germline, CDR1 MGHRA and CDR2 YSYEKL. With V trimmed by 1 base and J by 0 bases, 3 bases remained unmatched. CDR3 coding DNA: TGCGCCAGCAGCCAAGGAGTAGCGGGAGCCAAAAACATTCAGTACTTC. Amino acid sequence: CASSQGVAGAKNIQYF.

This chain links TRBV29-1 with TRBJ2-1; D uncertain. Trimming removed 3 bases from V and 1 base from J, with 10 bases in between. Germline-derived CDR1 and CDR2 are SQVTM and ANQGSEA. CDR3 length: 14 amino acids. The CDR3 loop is CSVDQDGSYNEQFF. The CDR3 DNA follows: TGCAGCGTTGATCAGGACGGATCCTACAATGAGCAGTTCTTC.

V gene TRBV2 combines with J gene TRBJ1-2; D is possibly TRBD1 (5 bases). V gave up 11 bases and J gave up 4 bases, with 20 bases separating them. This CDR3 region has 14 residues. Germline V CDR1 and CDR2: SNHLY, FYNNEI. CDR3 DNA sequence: TGTGCCGGGCACAACCTAAGGGGCCTCTATGGCTACACCTTC. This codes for CAGHNLRGLYGYTF.